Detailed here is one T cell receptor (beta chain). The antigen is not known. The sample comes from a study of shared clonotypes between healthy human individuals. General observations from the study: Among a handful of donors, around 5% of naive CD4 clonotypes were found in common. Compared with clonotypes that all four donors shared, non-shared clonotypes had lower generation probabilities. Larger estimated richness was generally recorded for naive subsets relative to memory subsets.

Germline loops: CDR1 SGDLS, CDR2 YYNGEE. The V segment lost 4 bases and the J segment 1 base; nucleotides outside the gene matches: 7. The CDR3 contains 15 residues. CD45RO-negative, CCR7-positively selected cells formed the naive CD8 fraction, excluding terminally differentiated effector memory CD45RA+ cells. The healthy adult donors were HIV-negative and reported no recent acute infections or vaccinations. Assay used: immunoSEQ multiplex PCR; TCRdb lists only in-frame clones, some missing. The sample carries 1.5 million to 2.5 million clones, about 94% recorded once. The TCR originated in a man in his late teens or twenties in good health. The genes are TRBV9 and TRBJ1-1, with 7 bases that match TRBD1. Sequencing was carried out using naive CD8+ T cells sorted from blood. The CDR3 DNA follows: TGTGCCAGCAGCTTATGGGGACAGACGAACACTGAAGCTTTCTTT. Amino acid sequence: CASSLWGQTNTEAFF.